The present TCR beta chain was sequenced within a study of T cell responses to AZD1222 COVID-19 vaccine. Study outcomes and limitations: The breadth and depth of Spike-specific TCRs increased once two AZD1222 doses had been given. Only a handful of individuals given AZD1222 were seropositive at baseline.

Trimming took off 0 bases at V and 3 bases at J, with 9 bases between the two ends. The CDR3 has 15 amino acids. In germline, CDR1 is MNHEY, CDR2 SVGAGI. Sequencing used immunoSEQ multiplex PCR; TCRdb keeps in-frame clones, though not all of them. The data hold more than 150,000 clones, with 85% to 90% observed a single time. This clone has only a few counts. Its target is not known. This TCR came from an adult in good health. This specimen consisted of peripheral blood, obtained on day 0 of AZD1222 vaccination. The chain uses TRBV6-5 and TRBJ2-1; D is possibly TRBD1 (5 bases). The CDR3 is CASSYSAGNYNEQFF. In nucleotides, the CDR3 is TGTGCCAGCAGTTACTCGGCAGGGAACTACAATGAGCAGTTCTTC.